This TCR beta chain was profiled in a study of cytomegalovirus exposure and HLA in healthy donors (dated by TCRdb to about 2017). About the study as a whole: In an earlier analysis of some 550 of the donors, 276 Gb of sequence data and 117 million unique TCR beta sequences from approximately 180 million T cells were reported. An early release covering approximately 600 HLA-typed donors comprised about 300 gigabases of sequencing data and about 90 million unique TCR sequences. Of the approximately 400 genotyped donors, 65% to 90% were placed in the genetic ancestry cluster associated with self-reported Caucasian donors. The study aimed to test whether signatures of past pathogen exposure could be identified by cataloging public T cell receptors. The study used immunosequencing to profile the T cell repertoires of approximately 630 subjects and linked those repertoires to cytomegalovirus serostatus. Besides the first cohort of under 700 subjects, a separate validation cohort made up of around 120 different subjects was used. The study combined high-throughput TCR immunosequencing, statistical association of individual TCRs with disease status, and machine learning to predict cytomegalovirus infection status. To study patterns of TCR occurrence, a later analysis re-analyzed previously published TCR beta repertoires from 550 to 800 donors and added high-resolution HLA genotyping. The later analysis used no new phenotypic data to find candidate immune exposures, relying instead on TCR beta sequences and their occurrence across donors. An earlier analysis of 587 of the donors applied high-throughput TCR beta sequencing to assess whether each TCR beta V gene segment acted as functional or pseudogenic. Donor age, sex, ethnicity and CMV serostatus were compiled together with the repertoire data. In a later genetic analysis, genome-wide SNP genotypes for about 55% of the roughly 700 donors were used, and that subset was treated as a discovery cohort. Every discovery cohort repertoire had been produced on one sequencing platform. HLA typing covered class I and class II loci at four-digit resolution. Typing coverage differed by locus: A, B, C, DRB1 and DQB1 were typed in about 620-640 donors, DQA1 in about 500, DPA1 in around 610, and DPB1 in 450 to 490. Because of strong linkage in the cohort, five DR-DQ haplotypes were treated as single units for association and clustering. Across 398 genotyped donors of the cohort, an average of roughly 250,000 unique TCR beta nucleotide sequences per donor were sequenced, and about a sixth of those sequences were non-productive. The full study reports these points: The study gave a list of more than 150 TCR beta chains associated with cytomegalovirus. The cohort was sequenced for TCR beta chains only, and without alpha or paired-chain data the features that could be detected were limited. Because counts were too low, around 17 rarely observed V segments, including chromosome 9 orphons, were left out of the earlier analysis of over 550 of the donors. When HLA alleles, especially DR and DQ, strongly co-occurred, TCR associations were difficult to assign to individual alleles. In a later analysis, several top co-occurrence clusters were reported to appear linked to parvovirus B19, influenza, CMV and Epstein-Barr virus. In vitro tests confirmed that three of the cytomegalovirus-associated TCR beta chains recognize cytomegalovirus antigens. A further reported finding was that TCR beta sequences accurately predicted the HLA-A and HLA-B alleles for most subjects in the first cohort. Linkage disequilibrium might explain the correlated functional status among segregating V segments, but an unknown experimental factor could not be excluded. An earlier analysis of around 540 of the donors showed that most TCR beta V segments appeared in productive rearrangements either about 87% or about 30% of the time, which broadly matched IMGT annotations. Some IMGT-functional V segments, including TRBV6-2 and TRBV6-3, could not be told apart with the 87-base-pair reads, so those segments were excluded. Compared with the approximately 700-donor mean, donors in an Asian-associated ancestry cluster had fewer N-insertions in productive TCRs, according to a later genetic analysis. According to the authors, the approach could potentially be generalized to other disease states and immunological phenotypes. A later analysis found that TCR association rates varied across HLA loci, with DRB1 alleles showing the most associated TCRs and HLA-C alleles the fewest. In a later analysis, HLA-associated TCR beta chains showed more clonal expansion and lower generation probabilities than non-associated chains that were equally common. At a false discovery rate of 0.05, a later analysis linked approximately 18,000 TCR beta sequences to specific HLA alleles. Most TCR sequences were observed very rarely across donors, whereas some public TCRs were present in many individuals. The sequencing pipeline was judged likely to have produced a cluster of highly shared sequence variants as a technical artifact. V-gene and J-gene trimming of TCR beta chains was associated with a missense DCLRE1C variant in a later genetic analysis, and the association was replicated in an independent cohort. According to a later analysis, most CMV-associated TCR beta chains appeared to be HLA-restricted, and the HLA associations seemed to be driven largely by CMV exposure. The classifier was reported to diagnose cytomegalovirus status with high specificity and sensitivity in both the original cohort and the validation cohort. Immune exposure information for the cohort was limited to CMV serostatus. Presence/absence analyses assumed roughly uniform sequencing depth across donors, an assumption that may not hold. HLA typing was unavailable for some donors at each locus, so association tests used only the typed subset.

This clone came up a few times. Its antigen remains undetermined. Base qualities are not at hand, and no much larger clone is one base apart. In total, 666 healthy bone marrow donors made up the cohort. Cohort members were all nominally healthy when sampled, although unrecorded immune exposures were likely present. The donor was CMV seropositive and was included in the group of 250 to 300 seropositive cohort members. A peripheral blood sample was collected from each donor, and TCR beta sequencing was performed on peripheral blood mononuclear cells. Genomic DNA extraction from the blood cell samples was performed with the Qiagen DNeasy Blood Extraction Kit. There are 16 amino acids in the CDR3, from cysteine to phenylalanine inclusive. The read is trimmed to its CDR3 DNA, 48 bases read in frame from base 1. Trimming takes 5 bases off V and 3 bases off J; junction bases not matched to a gene: 10. The germline V gene (reference sequence) specifies MNHEY as CDR1 and SMNVEV as CDR2.

Receptors were amplified or captured by the immunoSEQ multiplex PCR assay. For the multiplex PCR, a mixture combining 60 forward primers for TCR Vbeta segments and 13 reverse primers for TCR Jbeta segments was used. The CDR3 region of rearranged TCR beta genes was amplified from genomic DNA by a multiplex PCR assay. The amplified TCR beta libraries were sequenced on the Illumina HiSeq System as 87-base-pair reads. The authors processed their data as follows. Across the 500 to 850 repertoires, a later analysis counted tens of millions of unique TCR beta chains, around 11 million of which were shared by at least two donors. Raw reads were error-corrected and collapsed into unique sequences with a nearest-neighbor algorithm that merged closely related sequences to remove PCR and sequencing errors. V, D and J gene segments were assigned by aligning CDR3 sequences to IMGT reference sequences. For a sequence to be retained, at least a six-nucleotide match to both a V gene segment and a J gene segment was required. A rearrangement counted as productive if the CDR3 had no stop codons and remained in frame with V and J, and every other rearrangement counted as non-productive. Following IMGT convention, CDR3 was defined as the stretch from the second conserved V-encoded cysteine up to the conserved J-encoded phenylalanine. The earlier analysis of about 500 of the donors excluded sequences that lacked an unambiguous match to a single V gene segment. An earlier analysis of 587 of the donors called V segments functional above 56.7% productive rearrangements and segregating when the between-donor standard deviation exceeded 5%. A statistical classification framework was built to diagnose cytomegalovirus status from the catalog of TCR beta chain sequences. In a later analysis, TCR nucleotide sequences were compared against IMGT/GENE-DB human TR gene sequences so that V and J genes could be assigned. A later analysis assigned CDR3 sequences and most-parsimonious VDJ recombination scenarios with the TCRdist pipeline. In a later analysis, every TCR beta chain was defined by the combination of its CDR3 amino acid sequence and its V-gene family, and reads without a unique V-gene family were dropped. To address suspected cross-contamination and a sequencing artifact, a later analysis removed some 620 highly shared, low-generation-probability nucleotide sequences. In a later analysis, a clonal expansion index was calculated for each public chain from normalized within-repertoire ranks of inferred template counts. In a later analysis, generation probabilities were computed using a VDJ recombination model fitted to out-of-frame rearrangements, and the results were checked against IGoR. In a later analysis, TCR-TCR, TCR-HLA and TCR-CMV co-occurrence was scored with hypergeometric tests, and a repertoire-size bias correction was applied to TCR pairs. A later analysis estimated false discovery rates by permuting HLA or CMV assignments 20 times. A later analysis grouped co-occurring TCRs with DBSCAN, adding TCRdist sequence similarity when clustering within HLA-allele-positive subsets. Repertoires with fewer than 30,000 or more than 120,000 public chains were left out of co-occurrence clustering, as were four to six repertoires with anomalous nucleotide sharing. Imported from immuneACCESS, the table was reduced by TCRdb to in-frame sequences with V and J called. These copies leave out some clones; in studies compared against another copy, an unresolved V gene accounts for under half, and the cause of the remainder is not known. D and trimming come from the DNA, and the V and J calls and clone size come from that table. This sample gives approximately 100,000 clones in total; 79% of them show up just once. Approximately 3.8% of the sample lies in the top ten.

In this chain, TRBV27 is recombined with TRBJ1-5; 7 middle bases align to TRBD1. The sequenced sample was PBMCs. The sequence was obtained from a man between 45 and 60 years old in good health and CMV-seropositive. The nucleotide sequence is given as TGTGCCAGCAGTCCCTTTCAGGGGGTAATCAATCAGCCCCAGCATTTT. Its coded protein is CASSPFQGVINQPQHF.